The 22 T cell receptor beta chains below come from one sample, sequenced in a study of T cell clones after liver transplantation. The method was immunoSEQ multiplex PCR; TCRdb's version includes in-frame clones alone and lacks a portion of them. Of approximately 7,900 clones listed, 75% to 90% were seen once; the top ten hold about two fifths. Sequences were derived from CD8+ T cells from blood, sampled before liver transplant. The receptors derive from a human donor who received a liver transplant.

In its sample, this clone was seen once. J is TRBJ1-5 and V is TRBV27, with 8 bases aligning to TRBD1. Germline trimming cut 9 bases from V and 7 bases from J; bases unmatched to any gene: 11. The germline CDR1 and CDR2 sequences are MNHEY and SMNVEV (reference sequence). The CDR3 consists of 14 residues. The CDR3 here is CASDNRGGRQPQHF. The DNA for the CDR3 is TGTGCCAGTGACAACAGGGGGGGGCGACAGCCCCAGCATTTT.

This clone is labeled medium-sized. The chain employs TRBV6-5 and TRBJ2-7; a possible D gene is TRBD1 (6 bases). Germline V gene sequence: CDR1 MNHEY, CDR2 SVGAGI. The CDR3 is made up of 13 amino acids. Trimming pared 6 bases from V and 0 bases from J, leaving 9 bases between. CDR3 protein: CASSTGYSYEQYF. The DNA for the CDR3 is TGTGCCAGCAGCACAGGGTACTCCTACGAGCAGTACTTC.

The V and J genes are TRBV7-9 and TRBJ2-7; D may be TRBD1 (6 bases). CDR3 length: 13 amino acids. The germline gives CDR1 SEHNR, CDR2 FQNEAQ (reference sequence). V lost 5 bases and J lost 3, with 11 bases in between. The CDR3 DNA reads TGTGCCAGCAGCCCGGACAGTTTCTACGAGCAGTACTTC. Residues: CASSPDSFYEQYF.

The CDR3 nucleotides read TGTGCCAGCAGTGTTATTAGCGGGGGTAGGGATGAGCAGTTCTTC. Translated: CASSVISGGRDEQFF. The rearrangement links TRBV28 to TRBJ2-1, with 9 nucleotides matching TRBD2. CDR3 size: 15 residues. Germline V gene sequence: CDR1 MDHEN, CDR2 SYDVKM. Trimming cost V 5 bases and J 8 bases; bases outside gene matches: 10.

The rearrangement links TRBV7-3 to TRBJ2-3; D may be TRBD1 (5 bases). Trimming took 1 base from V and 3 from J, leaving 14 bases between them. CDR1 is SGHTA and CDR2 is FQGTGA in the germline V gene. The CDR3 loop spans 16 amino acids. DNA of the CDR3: TGTGCCAGCAGCTTAAGAGGTGTGGGGCCGACAGATACGCAGTATTTT. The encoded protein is CASSLRGVGPTDTQYF.

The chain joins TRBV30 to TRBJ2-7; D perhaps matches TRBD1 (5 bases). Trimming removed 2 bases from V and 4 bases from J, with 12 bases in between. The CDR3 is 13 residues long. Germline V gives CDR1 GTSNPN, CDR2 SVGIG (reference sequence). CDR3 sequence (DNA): TGTGCCTGGAGTACAGGACACCCTTACGAGCAGTACTTC. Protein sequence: CAWSTGHPYEQYF.

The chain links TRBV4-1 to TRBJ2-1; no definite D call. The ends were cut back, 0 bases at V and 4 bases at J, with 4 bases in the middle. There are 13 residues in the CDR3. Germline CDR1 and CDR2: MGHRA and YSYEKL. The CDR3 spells CASSQEIYNEQFF. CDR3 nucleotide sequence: TGCGCCAGCAGCCAAGAAATATACAATGAGCAGTTCTTC.

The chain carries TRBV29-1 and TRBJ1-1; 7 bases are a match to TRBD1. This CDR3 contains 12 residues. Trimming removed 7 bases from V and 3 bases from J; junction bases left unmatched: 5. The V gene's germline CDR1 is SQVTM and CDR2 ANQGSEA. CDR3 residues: CSGGQSYTEAFF. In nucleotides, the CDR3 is TGCAGCGGGGGACAGTCCTACACTGAAGCTTTCTTT.

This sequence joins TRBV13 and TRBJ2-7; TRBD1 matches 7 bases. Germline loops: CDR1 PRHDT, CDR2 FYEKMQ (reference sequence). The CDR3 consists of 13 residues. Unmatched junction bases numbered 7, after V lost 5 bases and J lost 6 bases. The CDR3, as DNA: TGTGCCAGCAGCCCCGACAGGGCCCTCGAGCAGTACTTC. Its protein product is CASSPDRALEQYF. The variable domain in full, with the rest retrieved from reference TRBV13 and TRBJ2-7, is AAGVIQSPRHLIKEKRETATLKCYPIPRHDTVYWYQQGPGQDPQFLISFYEKMQSDKGSIPDRFSAQQFSDYHSELNMSSLELGDSALYFCASSPDRALEQYFGPGTRLTVT.

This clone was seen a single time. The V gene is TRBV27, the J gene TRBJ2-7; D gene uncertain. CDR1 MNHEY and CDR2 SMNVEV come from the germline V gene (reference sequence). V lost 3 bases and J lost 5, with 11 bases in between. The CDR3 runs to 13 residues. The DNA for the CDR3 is TGTGCCAGCAGTTTCGGAGAATCTAACGAGCAGTACTTC. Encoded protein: CASSFGESNEQYF.

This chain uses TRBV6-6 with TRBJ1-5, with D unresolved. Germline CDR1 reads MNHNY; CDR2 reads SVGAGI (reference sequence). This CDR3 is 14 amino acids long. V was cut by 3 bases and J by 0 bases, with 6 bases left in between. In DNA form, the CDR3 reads TGTGCCAGCAGTTATTATCCTAGCAATCAGCCCCAGCATTTT. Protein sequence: CASSYYPSNQPQHF.

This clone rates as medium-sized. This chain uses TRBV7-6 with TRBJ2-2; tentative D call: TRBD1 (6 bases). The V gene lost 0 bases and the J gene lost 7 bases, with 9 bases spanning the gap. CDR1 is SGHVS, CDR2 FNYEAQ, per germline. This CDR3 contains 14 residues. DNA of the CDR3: TGTGCCAGCAGCTTAGCGACAGGTTTCGGGGAGCTGTTTTTT. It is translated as CASSLATGFGELFF.

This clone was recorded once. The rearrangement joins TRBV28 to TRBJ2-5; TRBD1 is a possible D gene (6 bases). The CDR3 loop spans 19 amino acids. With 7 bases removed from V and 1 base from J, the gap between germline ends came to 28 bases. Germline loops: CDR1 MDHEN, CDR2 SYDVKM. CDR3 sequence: CASTTFSAVSGRGQETQYF. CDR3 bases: TGTGCCAGCACCACCTTTTCTGCAGTTTCAGGCAGGGGCCAAGAGACCCAGTACTTC.

This chain's CDR3 is CASSYFLGTANEKLFF. Written as DNA, the CDR3 is TGTGCCAGCAGTTACTTCCTCGGGACAGCTAATGAAAAACTGTTTTTT. The V call is TRBV6-5, the J call TRBJ1-4; TRBD1 aligns across 7 bases. The CDR3 covers 16 residues. Germline V gene sequence: CDR1 MNHEY, CDR2 SVGAGI. V dropped 1 base and J dropped 3; count of bases not matched to a gene: 5.

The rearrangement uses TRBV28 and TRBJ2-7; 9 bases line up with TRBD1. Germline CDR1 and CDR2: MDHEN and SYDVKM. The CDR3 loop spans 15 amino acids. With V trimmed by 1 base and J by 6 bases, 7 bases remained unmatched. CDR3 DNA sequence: TGTGCCAGCAGTTTATACGGGACAGGGAACGCCGAGCAGTACTTC. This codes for CASSLYGTGNAEQYF.

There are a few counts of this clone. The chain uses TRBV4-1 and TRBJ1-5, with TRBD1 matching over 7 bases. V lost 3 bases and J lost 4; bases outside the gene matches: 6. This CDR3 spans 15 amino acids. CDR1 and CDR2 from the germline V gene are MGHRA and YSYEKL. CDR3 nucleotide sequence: TGCGCCAGCAGCCAGCAGCCGACAGGGAATCAGCCCCAGCATTTT. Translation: CASSQQPTGNQPQHF.

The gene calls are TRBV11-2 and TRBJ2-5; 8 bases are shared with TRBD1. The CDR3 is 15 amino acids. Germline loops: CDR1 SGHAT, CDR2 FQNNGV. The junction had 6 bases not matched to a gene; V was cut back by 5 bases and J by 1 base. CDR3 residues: CASSILQGVQETQYF. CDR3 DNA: TGTGCCAGCAGCATCTTACAGGGGGTCCAAGAGACCCAGTACTTC.

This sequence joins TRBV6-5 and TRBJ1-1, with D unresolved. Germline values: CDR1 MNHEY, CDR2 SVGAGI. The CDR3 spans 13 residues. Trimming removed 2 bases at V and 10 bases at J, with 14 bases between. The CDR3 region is CASSYEGRGVAFF. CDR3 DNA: TGTGCCAGCAGTTACGAGGGTAGAGGTGTAGCTTTCTTT.

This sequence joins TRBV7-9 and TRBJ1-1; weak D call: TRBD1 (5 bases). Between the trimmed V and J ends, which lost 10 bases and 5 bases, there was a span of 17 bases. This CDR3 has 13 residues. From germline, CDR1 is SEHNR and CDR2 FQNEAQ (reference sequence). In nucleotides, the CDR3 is TGTGCCACGGCTCGGGGGGAGGGTACTGAAGCTTTCTTT. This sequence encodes CATARGEGTEAFF. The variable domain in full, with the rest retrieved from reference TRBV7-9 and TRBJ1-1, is DTGVSQNPRHKITKRGQNVTFRCDPISEHNRLYWYRQTLGQGPEFLTYFQNEAQLEKSRLLSDRFSAERPKGSFSTLEIQRTEQGDSAMYLCATARGEGTEAFFGQGTRLTVV.

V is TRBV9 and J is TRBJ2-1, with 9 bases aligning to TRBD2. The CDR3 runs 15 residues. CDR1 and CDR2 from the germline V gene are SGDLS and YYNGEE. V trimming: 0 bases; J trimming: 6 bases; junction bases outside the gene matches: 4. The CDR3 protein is CASSVGGGGGNEQFF. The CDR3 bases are TGTGCCAGCAGCGTAGGAGGCGGGGGGGGCAATGAGCAGTTCTTC. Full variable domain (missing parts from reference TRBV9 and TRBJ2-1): DSGVTQTPKHLITATGQRVTLRCSPRSGDLSVYWYQQSLDQGLQFLIQYYNGEERAKGNILERFSAQQFPDLHSELNLSSLELGDSALYFCASSVGGGGGNEQFFGPGTRLTVL.

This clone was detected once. CDR3 sequence: CASRPGTGAYEQYF. CDR3 sequence (DNA): TGTGCCAGCAGACCCGGGACAGGGGCATACGAGCAGTACTTC. The J gene is TRBJ2-7, the V gene TRBV19, with 10 nucleotides matching TRBD1. Germline trimming cut 9 bases from V and 4 bases from J; bases unmatched to any gene: 9. Per germline, CDR1 LNHDA and CDR2 SQIVND (reference sequence). CDR3 size: 14 residues.

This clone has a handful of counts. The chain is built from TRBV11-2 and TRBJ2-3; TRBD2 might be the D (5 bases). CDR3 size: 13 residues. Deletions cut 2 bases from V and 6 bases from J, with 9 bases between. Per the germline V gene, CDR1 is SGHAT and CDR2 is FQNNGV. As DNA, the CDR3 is TGTGCCAGCAGCTTACTCGGAGGTGATACGCAGTATTTT. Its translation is CASSLLGGDTQYF.